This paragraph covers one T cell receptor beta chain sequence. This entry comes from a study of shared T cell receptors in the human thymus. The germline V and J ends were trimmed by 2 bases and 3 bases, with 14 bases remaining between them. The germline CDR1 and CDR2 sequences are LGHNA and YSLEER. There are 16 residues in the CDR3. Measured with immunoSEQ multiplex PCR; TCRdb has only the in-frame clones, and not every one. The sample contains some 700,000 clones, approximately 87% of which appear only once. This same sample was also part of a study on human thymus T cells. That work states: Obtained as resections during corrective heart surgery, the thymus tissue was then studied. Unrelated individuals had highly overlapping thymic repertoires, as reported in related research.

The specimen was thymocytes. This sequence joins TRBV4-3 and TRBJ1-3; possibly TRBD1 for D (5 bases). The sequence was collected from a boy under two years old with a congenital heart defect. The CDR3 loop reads CASSQMGGWSGNTIYF. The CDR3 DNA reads TGCGCCAGCAGCCAAATGGGGGGGTGGAGTGGAAACACCATATATTTT.